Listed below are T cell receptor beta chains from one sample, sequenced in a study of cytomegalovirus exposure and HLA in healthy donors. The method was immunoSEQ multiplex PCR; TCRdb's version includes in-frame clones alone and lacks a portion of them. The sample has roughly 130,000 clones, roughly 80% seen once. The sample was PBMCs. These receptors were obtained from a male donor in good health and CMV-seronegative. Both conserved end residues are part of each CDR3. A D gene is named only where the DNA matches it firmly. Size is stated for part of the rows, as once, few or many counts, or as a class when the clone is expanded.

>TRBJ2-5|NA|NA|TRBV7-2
CASRLQGETQYF
TGTGCCAGCAGGTTACAGGGAGAGACCCAGTACTTC
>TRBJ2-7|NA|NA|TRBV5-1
CASSFLPPGVEQYF
TGCGCCAGCAGCTTCCTCCCCCCGGGAGTCGAGCAGTACTTC
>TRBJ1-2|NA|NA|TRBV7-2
CASSLVSDHYGYTF
TGTGCCAGCAGCTTAGTGTCAGATCACTATGGCTACACCTTC
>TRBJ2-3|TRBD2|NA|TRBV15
CATSRDGAGGTDTQYF
TGTGCCACCAGCAGAGATGGGGCGGGAGGCACGGATACGCAGTATTTT
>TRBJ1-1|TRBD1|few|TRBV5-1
CASSWGQGNTEAFF
TGCGCCAGCAGCTGGGGACAGGGTAACACTGAAGCTTTCTTT
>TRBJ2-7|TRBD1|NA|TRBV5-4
CASSPARTGINEQYF
TGTGCCAGCAGCCCTGCCCGGACAGGGATCAACGAGCAGTACTTC
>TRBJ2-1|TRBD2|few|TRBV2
CASSRLLLAGGPNEQFF
TGTGCCAGCAGTCGCCTTTTACTAGCGGGGGGGCCGAATGAGCAGTTCTTC
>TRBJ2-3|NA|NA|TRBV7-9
CASSLVSSAQYF
TGTGCCAGCAGCTTAGTATCAAGCGCGCAGTATTTT
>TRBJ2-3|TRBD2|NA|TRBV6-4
CASSDQSGGTDTQYF
TGTGCCAGCAGTGACCAAAGCGGGGGCACAGATACGCAGTATTTT
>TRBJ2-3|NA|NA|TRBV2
CASSERVRTDTQYF
TGTGCCAGCAGTGAACGGGTTCGCACAGATACGCAGTATTTT
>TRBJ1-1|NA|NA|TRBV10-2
CATALDTEAFF
TGCGCCACCGCCTTAGACACTGAAGCTTTCTTT
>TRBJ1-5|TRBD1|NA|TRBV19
CASRYGTGLGSNQPQHF
TGTGCCAGTAGATACGGGACAGGGCTAGGGAGCAATCAGCCCCAGCATTTT
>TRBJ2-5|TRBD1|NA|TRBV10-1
CASSPRTGDEETQYF
TGCGCCAGCAGCCCCCGGACAGGGGATGAAGAGACCCAGTACTTC
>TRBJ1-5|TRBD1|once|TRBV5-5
CASSPWTGGHGQPQHF
TGTGCCAGCAGCCCCTGGACAGGGGGCCACGGACAGCCCCAGCATTTT
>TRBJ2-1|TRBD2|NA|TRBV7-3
CASSLTPSHLAGGQNNEQFF
TGTGCCAGCAGCTTAACGCCTTCACACTTAGCGGGGGGCCAAAACAATGAGCAGTTCTTC
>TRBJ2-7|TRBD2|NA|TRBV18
CASSPPTSGGAFEQYF
TGTGCCAGCTCACCCCCTACTAGCGGGGGGGCCTTCGAGCAGTACTTC
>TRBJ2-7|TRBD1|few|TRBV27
CASSPGQGPYEQYF
TGTGCCAGCAGTCCGGGACAGGGCCCCTACGAGCAGTACTTC
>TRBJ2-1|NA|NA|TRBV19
CASSAGARLDNEQFF
TGTGCCAGTAGCGCGGGGGCGCGGCTGGATAATGAGCAGTTCTTC
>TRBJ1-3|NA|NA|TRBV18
CASSPGTTNSGNTIYF
TGTGCCAGCTCACCAGGGACAACCAACTCTGGAAACACCATATATTTT
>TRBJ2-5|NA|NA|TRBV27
CASSFGTAQAQETQYF
TGTGCCAGCAGTTTTGGAACAGCCCAAGCTCAAGAGACCCAGTACTTC
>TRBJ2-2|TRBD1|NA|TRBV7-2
CASSNGQGVLRGELFF
TGTGCCAGCAGCAACGGACAGGGGGTACTAAGAGGGGAGCTGTTTTTT
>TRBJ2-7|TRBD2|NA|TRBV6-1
CASSEAVESSGNGCVYF
TGTGCCAGCAGTGAAGCGGTAGAATCTAGCGGGAACGGGTGCGTGTACTTC
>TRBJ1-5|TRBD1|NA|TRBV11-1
CASSFSQPGTDYNQPQHF
TGTGCCAGCAGCTTTTCTCAACCCGGGACAGATTATAATCAGCCCCAGCATTTT
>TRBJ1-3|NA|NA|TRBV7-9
CASWEGNTIYF
TGTGCCAGCTGGGAGGGAAACACCATATATTTT
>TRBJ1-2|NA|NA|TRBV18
CASSPTGELVGNGYTF
TGTGCCAGCTCACCAACGGGGGAGCTCGTAGGGAATGGCTACACCTTC
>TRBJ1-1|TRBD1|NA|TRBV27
CASSLYLGQGSEAFF
TGTGCCAGCAGTTTATATTTGGGACAGGGATCTGAAGCTTTCTTT
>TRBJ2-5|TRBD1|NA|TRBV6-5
CASNPGTGGEETQYF
TGTGCCAGCAACCCTGGGACAGGGGGCGAAGAGACCCAGTACTTC
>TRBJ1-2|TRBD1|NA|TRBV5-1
CASSLGQGGGGYTF
TGCGCCAGCAGCTTGGGACAGGGGGGCGGAGGCTACACCTTC
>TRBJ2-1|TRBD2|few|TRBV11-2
CASSLAGWAGGHNEQFF
TGTGCCAGCAGCTTAGCTGGATGGGCGGGGGGCCACAATGAGCAGTTCTTC
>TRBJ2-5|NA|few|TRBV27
CASSPLARVVETQYF
TGTGCCAGCAGTCCGCTAGCGAGGGTGGTGGAGACCCAGTACTTC
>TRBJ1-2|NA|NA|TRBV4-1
CASSQPYEGYTF
TGCGCCAGCAGCCAACCATACGAGGGCTACACTTTC
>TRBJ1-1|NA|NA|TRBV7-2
CASSLANGGTEAFF
TGTGCCAGCAGCTTAGCGAACGGGGGAACTGAAGCTTTCTTT